The present entry profiles one T cell receptor (beta chain) with its context. Its antigen is as yet unknown. These data belong to a study of Tregs in tolerant kidney transplant recipients. Profiled with immunoSEQ multiplex PCR; TCRdb holds only in-frame clones, not every one. The sample holds fewer than 100,000 clones, roughly 90% seen once. Germline V gene data show CDR1 as KGHSH and CDR2 as LQKENI. V lost 4 bases, J lost 2 bases, and 4 bases stayed unmatched. The CDR3 sequence is 14 residues long. Findings and caveats of the study: Few patients were studied, so findings need validation in larger groups.

This chain connects TRBV18 to TRBJ2-5; 7 positions match TRBD1. Sequenced material: Tregs from blood, taken before the transplant. The source is a human donor who received a combined kidney and bone marrow transplant. The CDR3 DNA is TGTGCCAGCTCACTCGACAGGGAACAAGAGACCCAGTACTTC. Translation: CASSLDREQETQYF.